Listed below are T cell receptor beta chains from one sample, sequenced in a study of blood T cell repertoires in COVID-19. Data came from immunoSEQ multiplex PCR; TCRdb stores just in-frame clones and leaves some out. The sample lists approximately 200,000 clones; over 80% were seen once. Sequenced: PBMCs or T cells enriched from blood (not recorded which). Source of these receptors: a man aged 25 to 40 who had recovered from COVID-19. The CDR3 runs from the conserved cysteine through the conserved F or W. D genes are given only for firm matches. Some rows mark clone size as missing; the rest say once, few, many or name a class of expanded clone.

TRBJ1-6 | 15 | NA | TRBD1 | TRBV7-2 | TGTGCCAGCAGCTCCTACAGGGGGCCAAATTCACCCCTCCACTTT | CASSSYRGPNSPLHF
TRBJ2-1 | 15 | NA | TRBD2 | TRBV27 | TGTGCCAGCAGTTTCAGCGGGAGAGTCGGTAATGAGCAGTTCTTC | CASSFSGRVGNEQFF
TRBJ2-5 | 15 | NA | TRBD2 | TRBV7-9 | TGTGCCAGTAGAGGACTAGCGGGCTTCCAAGAGACCCAGTACTTC | CASRGLAGFQETQYF
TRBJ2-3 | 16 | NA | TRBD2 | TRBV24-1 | TGTGCCACCAGTGATCCGATATCGGGAGGGCCAGATACGCAGTATTTT | CATSDPISGGPDTQYF
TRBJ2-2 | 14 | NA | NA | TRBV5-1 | TGCGCCAGCAGCTTGATGGCAGGGGCCGGGGAGCTGTTTTTT | CASSLMAGAGELFF
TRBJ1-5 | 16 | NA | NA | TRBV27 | TGTGCCAGCAGCACAAGCCAGGGTTTGGCCCCACAGCCCCAGCATTTT | CASSTSQGLAPQPQHF
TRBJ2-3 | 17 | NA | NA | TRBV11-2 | TGTGCCAGCAGCTTAGATATGAGGAGGACTAGCACAGATACGCAGTATTTT | CASSLDMRRTSTDTQYF
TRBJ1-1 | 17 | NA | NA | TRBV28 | TGTGCCAGCAGACCCGGGGTTGGCCCATTTGGGCGCACTGAAGCTTTCTTT | CASRPGVGPFGRTEAFF
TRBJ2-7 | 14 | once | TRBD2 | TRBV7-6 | TGTGCCAGCAGCGTCAGCGGGGGGGCGTACGAGCAGTACTTC | CASSVSGGAYEQYF
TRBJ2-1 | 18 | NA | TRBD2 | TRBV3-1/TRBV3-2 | TGTGCCAGCAGCCAAGATCGGACTAGCGGGAGGGAATACAATGAGCAGTTCTTC | CASSQDRTSGREYNEQFF
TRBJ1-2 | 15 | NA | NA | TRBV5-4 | TGTGCCAGCAGTGCTGCAGAGGGGGCTAACTATGGCTACACCTTC | CASSAAEGANYGYTF
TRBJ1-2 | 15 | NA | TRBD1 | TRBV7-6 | TGTGCCAGCAGCTTAAGACAGGGAACTAACTATGGCTACACCTTC | CASSLRQGTNYGYTF
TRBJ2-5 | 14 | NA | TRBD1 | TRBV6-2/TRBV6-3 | TGTGCCAGCAGTTACTTAGGGGGCCCAGAGACCCAGTACTTC | CASSYLGGPETQYF
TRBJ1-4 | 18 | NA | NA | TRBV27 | TGTGCCAGCAGTTTATCCCCTGTGGGGATGGGGGCGCTTTCCAAACTGTTTTTT | CASSLSPVGMGALSKLFF
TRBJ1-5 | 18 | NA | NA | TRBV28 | TGTGCCAGCAGTCATACAGGGATACGGAGAAAGGGCAATCAGCCCCAGCATTTT | CASSHTGIRRKGNQPQHF
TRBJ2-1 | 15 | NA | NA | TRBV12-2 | TGTGCAAGTCGCTTAGTGGGGACAGGGGTGGATGAGCAGTTCTTC | CASRLVGTGVDEQFF
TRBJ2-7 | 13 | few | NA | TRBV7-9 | TGTGCCAGCACCCGCGGCGCATCCTACGAGCAGTACTTC | CASTRGASYEQYF
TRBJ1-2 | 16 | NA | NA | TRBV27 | TGTGCCAGCAGTTCCCACACGGGATCAGCTAACTATGGCTACACCTTC | CASSSHTGSANYGYTF
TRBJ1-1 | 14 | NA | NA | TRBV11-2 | TGTGCCAGCAGCTTAAGACACTCCAACACTGAAGCTTTCTTT | CASSLRHSNTEAFF
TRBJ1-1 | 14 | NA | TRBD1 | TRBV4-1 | TGCGCCAGCAGCCAACATCAGGGGGCGACTGAAGCTTTCTTT | CASSQHQGATEAFF
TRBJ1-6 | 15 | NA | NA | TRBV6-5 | TGTGCCAGCAGGAACGACAATTCCTATAATTCACCCCTCCACTTT | CASRNDNSYNSPLHF
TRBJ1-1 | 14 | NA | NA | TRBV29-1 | TGCAGCGTTGTCGTGATGGGTCGAGGCACTGAAGCTTTCTTT | CSVVVMGRGTEAFF
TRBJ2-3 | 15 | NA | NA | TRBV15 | TGTGCCACCAGCAGCCCCAGCAGGGGAACAGATACGCAGTATTTT | CATSSPSRGTDTQYF
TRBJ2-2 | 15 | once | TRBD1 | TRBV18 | TGTGCCAGCTCACGGACAGGGGAACACACCGGGGAGCTGTTTTTT | CASSRTGEHTGELFF
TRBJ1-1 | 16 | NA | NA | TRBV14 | TGTGCCAGCAGCCAGGGTCTCAGGGCTGGCTACGGTGAAGCTTTCTTT | CASSQGLRAGYGEAFF
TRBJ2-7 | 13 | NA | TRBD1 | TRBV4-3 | TGCGCCAGCAGTCCCGGGACAGGGGGCGAGCAGTACTTC | CASSPGTGGEQYF
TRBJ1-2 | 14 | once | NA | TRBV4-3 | TGCGCCAGCAGCCCCTTAGGGAGGGACTATGGCTACACCTTC | CASSPLGRDYGYTF
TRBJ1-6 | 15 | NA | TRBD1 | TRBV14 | TGTGCCAGCAGCCATGCCGGACAGGGTTATTCACCCCTCCACTTT | CASSHAGQGYSPLHF
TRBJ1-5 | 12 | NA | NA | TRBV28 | TGTGCCAGCCAAGTAGTGAATCAGCCCCAGCATTTT | CASQVVNQPQHF
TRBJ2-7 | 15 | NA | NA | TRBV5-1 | TGCGCCAGCAGCTTGGACGGGACACTCTCCTACGAGCAGTACTTC | CASSLDGTLSYEQYF
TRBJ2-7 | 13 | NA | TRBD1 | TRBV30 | TGTGCCTCTCGTGGGACAGGGCACTACGAGCAGTACTTC | CASRGTGHYEQYF
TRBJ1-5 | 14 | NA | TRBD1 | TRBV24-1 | TGTGCCACCCGCGGCAGGGGGGGCAATCAGCCCCAGCATTTT | CATRGRGGNQPQHF
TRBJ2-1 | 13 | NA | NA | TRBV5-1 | TGCGCCAGCAGCTCCGGGGCTAGCGACGAGCAGTTCTTC | CASSSGASDEQFF
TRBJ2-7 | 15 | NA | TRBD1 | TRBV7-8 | TGTGCCAGCAGGGTGGCTCGACAGGGTACTTACGAGCAGTACTTC | CASRVARQGTYEQYF
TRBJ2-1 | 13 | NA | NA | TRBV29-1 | TGCAGCGTCTGGGGAGAAGCGTACAATGAGCAGTTCTTC | CSVWGEAYNEQFF
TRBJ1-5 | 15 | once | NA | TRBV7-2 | TGTGCCAGCAGCCCCCAGACAGTGGTGACTCAGCCCCAGCATTTT | CASSPQTVVTQPQHF
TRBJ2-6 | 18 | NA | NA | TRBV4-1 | TGCGCCAGCAGCCAATTAGGGACAACCTTCATGGGGGCCAACGTCCTGACTTTC | CASSQLGTTFMGANVLTF
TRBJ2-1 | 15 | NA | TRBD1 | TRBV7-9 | TGTGCCAGCAGGGACCGGGACAGGGGGTACCATGAGCAGTTCTTC | CASRDRDRGYHEQFF
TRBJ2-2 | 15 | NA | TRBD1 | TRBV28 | TGTGCCAGCAAACTCAGGGGGCAGGCGACCGGGGAGCTGTTTTTT | CASKLRGQATGELFF
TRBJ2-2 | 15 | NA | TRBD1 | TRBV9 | TGTGCCAGCAGCACACGGACAGGGGAAGTAGGGGAGCTGTTTTTT | CASSTRTGEVGELFF
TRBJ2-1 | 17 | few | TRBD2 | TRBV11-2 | TGTGCCAGCAGCTTGAGTCGTGGGACTAGCGGGAACAATGAGCAGTTCTTC | CASSLSRGTSGNNEQFF
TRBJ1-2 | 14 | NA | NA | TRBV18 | TGTGCCAGCTCACAAACAGCGGGACCCTATGGCTACACCTTC | CASSQTAGPYGYTF
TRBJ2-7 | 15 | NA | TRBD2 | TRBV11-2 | TGTGCCAGCAGCTATAGCGGGAAAGGAGCCTACGAGCAGTACTTC | CASSYSGKGAYEQYF
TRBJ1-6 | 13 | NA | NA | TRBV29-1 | TGCAGTTCCACATTATCCCTTAATTCACCCCTCCACTTT | CSSTLSLNSPLHF
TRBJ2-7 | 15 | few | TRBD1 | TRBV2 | TGTGCCAGCAGTTCGCTGACAGGGGGCGAGTCTCCGCAGTACTTC | CASSSLTGGESPQYF
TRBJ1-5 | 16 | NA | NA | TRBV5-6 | TGTGCCAGCAGCCGGTGGGGGGTCGAGAGCAATCAGCCCCAGCATTTT | CASSRWGVESNQPQHF
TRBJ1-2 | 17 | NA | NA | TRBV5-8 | TGTGCCAGCAGCTTAGGGCAGGGGAGCTTGACCGCCTATGGCTACACCTTC | CASSLGQGSLTAYGYTF
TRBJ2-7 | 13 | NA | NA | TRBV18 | TGTGCCAGCTCACCACGGACAGACTACGAGCAGTACTTC | CASSPRTDYEQYF
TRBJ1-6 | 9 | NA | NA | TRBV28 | TGTGCCAGCACCATTAGGAGGGCTTTT | CASTIRRAF
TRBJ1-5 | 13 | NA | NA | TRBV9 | TGTGCCAGCAGCGTCGGGGAGGATCAGCCCCAGCATTTT | CASSVGEDQPQHF
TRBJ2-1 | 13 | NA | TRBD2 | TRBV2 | TGTGCCAGCAGGGCTAGCGGGAGCCATGAGCAGTTCTTC | CASRASGSHEQFF
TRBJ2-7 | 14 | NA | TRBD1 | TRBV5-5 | TGTGCCAGCAGCTTGTCTGGGACAGCCTACGAGCAGTACTTC | CASSLSGTAYEQYF
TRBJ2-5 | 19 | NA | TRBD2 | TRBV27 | TGTGCCAGCAGTTCCGCCCCGAAACCTCTAGCGGGGGTAAGAGAGACCCAGTACTTC | CASSSAPKPLAGVRETQYF
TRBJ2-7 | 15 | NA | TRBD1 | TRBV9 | TGTGCCAGCAGCGCCCGGGACAGGGGTTCCTACGAGCAGTACTTC | CASSARDRGSYEQYF
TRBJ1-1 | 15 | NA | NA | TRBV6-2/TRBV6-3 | TGTGCCAGCAGCAAACTGCCTGGGGGCCACACTGAAGCTTTCTTT | CASSKLPGGHTEAFF